This paragraph covers one TCR beta chain sequence. The data were obtained in a study of blood T cell repertoires in COVID-19. Study information: The study drew acute and convalescent COVID-19 samples from the United States, Italy and Spain. The analysed material was cDNA or gDNA that came from T cells, B-cell-depleted T cells, or PBMCs.

As originally analysed: The authors estimated nucleated cell counts from reference gene primer amplification. TCRdb's table, derived via immunoSEQ multiplex PCR, lists solely in-frame clones and lacks some. The V and J calls and clone size are taken from that table; D and trimming were inferred from the DNA. This table holds about 210,000 clones, 85% to 90% found once. Sequencing input: peripheral blood. The clonotype comes from a man younger than 30 with active or convalescent COVID-19.

CDR3 sequence: CASSSATSGRNEQFF. CDR3 bases: TGTGCCAGCAGCTCAGCGACTAGCGGGAGGAATGAGCAGTTCTTC. This chain connects TRBV7-6 to TRBJ2-1; TRBD2 matches at 13 bases. The CDR3 has 15 amino acids. V was clipped by 4 bases and J by 7 bases; unmatched bases: 4. In germline, CDR1 is SGHVS, CDR2 FNYEAQ.